Detailed here is one TCR beta chain. Its antigen is as yet unknown. Negatively enriched CD4+ T cells were divided by CD45RA into naive and memory. These data come from a study of shared clonotypes between healthy human individuals. Study details: There were three CD4 naive, three CD4 memory, two CD8 naive and one CD8 memory plates per donor.

V gave up 7 bases and J gave up 0 bases, with 13 bases separating them. Germline CDR1 SGHTA, CDR2 FQGNSA. The CDR3 runs to 15 residues. The material for each subset, its genomic DNA, was split evenly across several immunoSEQ plates. TCRdb's copy holds only in-frame clones and misses some; the assay was immunoSEQ multiplex PCR. The data contain about 2.4 million clones, 93% of them singletons. Study-wide results and limits: Only a few donors were included, so the genetic and exposure-history diversity represented was limited.

Material for sequencing was naive CD4+ T cells from PBMCs. Subset meaning: CD45RA+ positively selected. This chain links TRBV7-2 with TRBJ2-1; the D is unclear. The TCR was taken from a man between 18 and 29 years old in good health. Some clones in this sample may be carry-over from other donors' samples. The CDR3 is CASNLDPSSYNEQFF. The CDR3 bases are TGTGCCAGCAACCTAGACCCGAGCTCCTACAATGAGCAGTTCTTC.